These 10 T cell receptor beta chains were all obtained from the same sample, sequenced in a study of cytomegalovirus exposure and HLA in healthy donors. This PCR relied on a set of 60 Vbeta primers and 13 Jbeta primers. Assay used: immunoSEQ multiplex PCR; TCRdb lists only in-frame clones, some missing. The table has approximately 100,000 clones, roughly 80% seen once. The sequenced material came from PBMCs. The receptors were gathered from a female donor in good health and CMV-seronegative.

The genes are TRBV19 and TRBJ2-4; the match to TRBD1 covers 7 bases. The CDR3 runs to 17 residues. Trimming at V came to 5 bases and at J to 2 bases, leaving 12 bases not matched to a gene. Germline V lookup: CDR1 LNHDA, CDR2 SQIVND (reference sequence). CDR3 nucleotides: TGTGCCAGTAGTTCACGCTTCCGACAGGGTTCCAAAAACATTCAGTACTTC. Translated, it gives CASSSRFRQGSKNIQYF.

V usage is TRBV30 and J usage is TRBJ2-1, with 9 bases matching TRBD1. J was trimmed by 7 bases and V by 0 bases; bases with no gene match: 4. The CDR3 totals 14 residues. CDR1 and CDR2 from the germline V gene are GTSNPN and SVGIG (reference sequence). The CDR3 here is CAWSVGTGRNEQFF. Written as DNA, the CDR3 is TGTGCCTGGAGTGTCGGGACAGGGAGGAATGAGCAGTTCTTC.

The chain carries TRBV19 and TRBJ1-1; 8 nucleotides line up with TRBD1. The CDR3 runs to 17 residues. Unmatched junction bases numbered 12, after V lost 1 base and J lost 5 bases. Per the germline V gene, CDR1 is LNHDA and CDR2 is SQIVND (reference sequence). CDR3 loop: CASSIVETGDGRTEAFF. DNA for the CDR3: TGTGCCAGTAGTATAGTCGAGACAGGGGATGGCCGGACTGAAGCTTTCTTT.

V gene TRBV25-1 combines with J gene TRBJ2-5; tentative D call: TRBD1 (5 bases). The length of the CDR3 is 14 residues. V was cut by 6 bases and J by 4 bases, with 15 bases left in between. CDR1 is MGHDK and CDR2 is SYGVNS in the germline V gene. DNA for the CDR3: TGTGCCAGCAGCCCCCACCGGCAGGGAGAGACCCAGTACTTC. Amino acid sequence: CASSPHRQGETQYF.

The chain recombines TRBV27 with TRBJ1-2; D not resolved. CDR3 length equals 13 residues. CDR1 and CDR2 (germline): MNHEY, SMNVEV (reference sequence). With 6 bases removed from V and 0 bases from J, the gap between germline ends came to 8 bases. CDR3 in amino acids: CASSSGANYGYTF. The CDR3 DNA is TGTGCCAGCAGCAGCGGGGCTAACTATGGCTACACCTTC.

A single count supports this clone. The chain combines TRBV7-2 with TRBJ1-2; D gene ambiguous. V was pared by 4 bases and J by 6 bases, with 18 bases between. In germline, CDR1 is SGHTA, CDR2 FQGNSA. The CDR3 covers 15 residues. CDR3 coding DNA: TGTGCCAGCAGCTCGGGCCCTTCCAAGAGGGATGGCTACACCTTC. Its translation: CASSSGPSKRDGYTF. Full variable domain (rest looked up from reference TRBV7-2 and TRBJ1-2): GAGVSQSPSNKVTEKGKDVELRCDPISGHTALYWYRQSLGQGLEFLIYFQGNSAPDKSGLPSDRFSAERTGGSVSTLTIQRTQQEDSAVYLCASSSGPSKRDGYTFGSGTRLTVV.

The chain is built from TRBV4-2 and TRBJ2-2; D may be TRBD2 (7 bases). CDR3 length equals 18 residues. V was clipped by 1 base and J by 5 bases, with 20 bases between them. Germline lookup yields CDR1 LGHNA and CDR2 YNFKEQ. This chain's CDR3 is CASSQGPPGGLRTGELFF. As DNA, the CDR3 is TGTGCCAGCAGCCAAGGACCCCCGGGGGGCTTGCGGACCGGGGAGCTGTTTTTT.

V is TRBV13 and J is TRBJ1-6, with D possibly TRBD1 on 6 matching bases. The CDR3 has 15 amino acids. Germline assignment: CDR1 PRHDT and CDR2 FYEKMQ (reference sequence). The V end was cut by 0 bases, the J end by 11 bases, with 14 bases between. The CDR3 coding sequence is TGTGCCAGCAGCTTAGGCTTGAGGGCAGGGGCACCCCTCCACTTT. Amino acids: CASSLGLRAGAPLHF.

The V gene is TRBV21-1, the J gene TRBJ1-2; the listed D gene, TRBD1, was not tested against the DNA. TRBV21-1 is labeled a pseudogene. CDR3 length: 15 amino acids. The CDR3, as DNA: TGTGCCAGCAGCACCCGGACAGGGTGCGTCTATGGCTACACCTTC. It codes for CASSTRTGCVYGYTF.

V and J are TRBV10-3 and TRBJ1-1, with unresolved D. CDR1 and CDR2 (germline): ENHRY, SYGVKD. This CDR3 contains 11 residues. Trimming took off 0 bases at V and 8 bases at J, with 4 bases between the two ends. The CDR3 loop reads CAISESSEAFF. DNA for the CDR3: TGTGCCATCAGTGAGTCGTCAGAAGCTTTCTTT.